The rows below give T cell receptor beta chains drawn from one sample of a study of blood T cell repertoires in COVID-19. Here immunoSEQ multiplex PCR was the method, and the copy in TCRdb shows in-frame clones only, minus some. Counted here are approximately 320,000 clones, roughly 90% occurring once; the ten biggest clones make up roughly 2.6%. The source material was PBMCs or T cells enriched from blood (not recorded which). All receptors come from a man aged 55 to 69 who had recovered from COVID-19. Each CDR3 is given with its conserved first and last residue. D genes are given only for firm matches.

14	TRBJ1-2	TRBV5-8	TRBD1	CASSSRGPSYGYTF
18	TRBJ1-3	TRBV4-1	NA	CASSRIHGTGGSGNTIYF
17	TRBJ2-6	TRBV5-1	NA	CASSGRGGPTGANVLTF
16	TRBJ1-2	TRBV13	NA	CASSTAEGATGYGYTF
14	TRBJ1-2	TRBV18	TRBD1	CASSLEDRAYGYTF
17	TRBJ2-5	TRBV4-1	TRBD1	CASSQTGNRGRTETQYF
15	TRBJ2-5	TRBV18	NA	CASSPEGRGGKTQYF
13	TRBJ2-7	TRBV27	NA	CASSTTSGAQQYF
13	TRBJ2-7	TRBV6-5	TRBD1	CASRGTGLYEQYF
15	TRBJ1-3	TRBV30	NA	CAWSVTGSSGNTIYF
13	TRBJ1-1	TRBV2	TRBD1	CATGQGPNTEAFF
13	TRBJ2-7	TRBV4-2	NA	CASSQDHGREQYF
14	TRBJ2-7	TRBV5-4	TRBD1	CASSHRDRSNEQYF
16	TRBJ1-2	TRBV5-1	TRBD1	CASSLGDRVPGYGYTF
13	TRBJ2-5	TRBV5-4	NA	CASSLVAGETQYF
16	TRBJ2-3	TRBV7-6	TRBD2	CASSLSSGASTDTQYF
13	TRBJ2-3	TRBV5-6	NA	CASSITSTDTQYF
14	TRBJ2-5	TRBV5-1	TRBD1	CASSTNRGVETQYF
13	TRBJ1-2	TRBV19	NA	CASTPRGTYGYTF
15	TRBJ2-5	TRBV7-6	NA	CASSLALDSQETQYF
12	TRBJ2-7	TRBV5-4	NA	CASSFRSYEQYF
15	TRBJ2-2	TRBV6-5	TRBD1	CASRIDRVNTGELFF
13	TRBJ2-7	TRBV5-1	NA	CASSWRVWDEQYF
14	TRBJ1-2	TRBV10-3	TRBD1	CAISTTQGAGGYTF
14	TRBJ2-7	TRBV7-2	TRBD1	CASSHDTGVYEQYF
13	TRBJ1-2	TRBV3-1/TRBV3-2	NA	CASSQDLGGGYTF
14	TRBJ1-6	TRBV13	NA	CASRRGVGNSPLHF
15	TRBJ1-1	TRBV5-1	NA	CASSVTTGIFGGAFF
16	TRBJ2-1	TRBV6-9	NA	CASSTRDTSSYNEQFF
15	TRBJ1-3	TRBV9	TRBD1	CASSGRGNSGNTIYF
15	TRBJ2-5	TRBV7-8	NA	CASSRASGNQETQYF
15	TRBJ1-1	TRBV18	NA	CASSPSIGANTEAFF
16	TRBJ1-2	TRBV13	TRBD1	CASSFIQGLAPYGYTF
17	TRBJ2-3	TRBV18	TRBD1	CASSPQGASGLTDTQYF
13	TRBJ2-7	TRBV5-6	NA	CASSLFRTYEQYF
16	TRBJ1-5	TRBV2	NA	CASKRGPNQGNQPQHF
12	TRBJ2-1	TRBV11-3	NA	CASSSDSNEQFF
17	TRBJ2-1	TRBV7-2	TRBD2	CASSLNPAGAGYNEQFF
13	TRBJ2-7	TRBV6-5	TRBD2	CASRLAGRYEQYF
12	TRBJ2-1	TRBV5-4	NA	CASSLDLNEQFF
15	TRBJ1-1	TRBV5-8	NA	CASSVAGTAGTEAFF
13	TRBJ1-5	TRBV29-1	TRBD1	CSGATGYNQPQHF
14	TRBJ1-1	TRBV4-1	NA	CASSQKTENTEAFF
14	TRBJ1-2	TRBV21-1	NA	CASNYLDRTYGYTF
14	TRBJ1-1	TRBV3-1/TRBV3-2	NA	CASSSIGDRAEAFF
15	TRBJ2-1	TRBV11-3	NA	CASSWTGGLYNEQFF
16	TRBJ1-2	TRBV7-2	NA	CASSLSMRAPFYGYTF
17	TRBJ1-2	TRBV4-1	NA	CASSQEPGTSYYYGYTF
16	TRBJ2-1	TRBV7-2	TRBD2	CASSFHGTSPAEEQFF
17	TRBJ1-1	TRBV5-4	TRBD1	CASSLARDSRMNTEAFF
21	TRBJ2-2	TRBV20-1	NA	CSASPGNPPPRRGGATGELFF
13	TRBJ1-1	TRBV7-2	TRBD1	CASRRTGGTEAFF
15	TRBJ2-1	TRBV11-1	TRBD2	CATKKGLAGVDEQFF
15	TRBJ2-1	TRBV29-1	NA	CSVSLGGGYYNEQFF